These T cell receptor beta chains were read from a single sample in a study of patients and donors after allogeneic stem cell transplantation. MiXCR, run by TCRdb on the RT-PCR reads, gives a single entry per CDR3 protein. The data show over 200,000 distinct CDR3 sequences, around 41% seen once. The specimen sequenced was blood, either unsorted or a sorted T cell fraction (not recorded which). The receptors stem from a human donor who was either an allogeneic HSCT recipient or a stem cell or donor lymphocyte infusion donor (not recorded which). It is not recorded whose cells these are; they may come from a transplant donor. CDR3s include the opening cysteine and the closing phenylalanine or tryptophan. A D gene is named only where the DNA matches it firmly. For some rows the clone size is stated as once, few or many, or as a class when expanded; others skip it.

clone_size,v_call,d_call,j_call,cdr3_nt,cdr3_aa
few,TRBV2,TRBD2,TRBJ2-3,TGTGCCAGACCGGGACTAGCGTTAGATACGCAGTATTTT,CARPGLALDTQYF
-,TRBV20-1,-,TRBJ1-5,TGCAGTGCTAAGGGACTAGCAAATCAGCCCCAGCATTTT,CSAKGLANQPQHF
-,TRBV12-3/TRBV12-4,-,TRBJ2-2,TGTGCCAGCAGTTTTGACAGGAGGAGAAACACCGGGGAGCTGTTTTTT,CASSFDRRRNTGELFF
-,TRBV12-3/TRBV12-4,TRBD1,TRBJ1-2,TGTGCCAGCAGTTTAAGCAGGGGGAACTATGGCTACACCTTC,CASSLSRGNYGYTF
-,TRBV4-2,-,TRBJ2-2,TGTGCCAGCAGCCCGGATGCCGGGGAGCTGTTTTTT,CASSPDAGELFF
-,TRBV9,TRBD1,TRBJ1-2,TGTGCCAGCAGCCAACGGACAGGCTATGGCTACACCTTC,CASSQRTGYGYTF
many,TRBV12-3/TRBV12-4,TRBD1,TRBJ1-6,TGTGCCAGCAGGGCGGGACAGAGCAATTCACCCCTCCACTTT,CASRAGQSNSPLHF
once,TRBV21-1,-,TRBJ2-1,TGTGCCAGCAGCAAAATTAGGGTAATGAATGAGCAGTTCTTC,CASSKIRVMNEQFF
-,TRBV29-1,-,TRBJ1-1,TGCAGCGTTGAAGGTCGGGCCGGGGCGCAAGCTTTCTTT,CSVEGRAGAQAFF
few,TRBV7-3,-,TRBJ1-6,TGTGCCAGCAGCGTAGACGGGTATAATTCACCCCTCCACTTT,CASSVDGYNSPLHF
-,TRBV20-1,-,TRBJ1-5,TGCAGTGGGACGGTTAGCAATCAGCCCCAGCATTTT,CSGTVSNQPQHF
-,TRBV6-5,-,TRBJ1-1,TGTGCCAGCAGTTTCGGTAGGGGTGAATGGGGTTTCACTGAAGCTTTCTTT,CASSFGRGEWGFTEAFF
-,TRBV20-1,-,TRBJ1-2,TGCAGTGCTAGACACGGGACGCCTGGAAGAGGGGGCTACACCTTC,CSARHGTPGRGGYTF
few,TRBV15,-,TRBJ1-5,TGTGCCACCTCCTCAAGGAGGGGACCCCAGCATTTT,CATSSRRGPQHF
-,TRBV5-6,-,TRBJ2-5,TGTGCCAGCAGCGCGCATCGAGGCGAGACCCAGTACTTC,CASSAHRGETQYF
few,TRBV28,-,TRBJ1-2,TGTGCCAGCAGTTCAACGATATACTATGGCTACACCTTC,CASSSTIYYGYTF
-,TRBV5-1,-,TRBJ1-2,TGCGCCAGCAGCTACGCCCCGGCCGTGGAGGGGTATGGCTACACCTTC,CASSYAPAVEGYGYTF
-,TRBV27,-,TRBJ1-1,TGTGCCAGCAGTTCCTACGGGGGGATAGATGAAGCTTTCTTT,CASSSYGGIDEAFF
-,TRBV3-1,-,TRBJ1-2,TGTGCCAGCAGCCGAGGGACTGGGGTTGGCTACACCTTC,CASSRGTGVGYTF
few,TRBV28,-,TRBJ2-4,TGTGCCAGCACCCCTTGGGGGTCCCTAGCCAAAAACATTCAGTACTTC,CASTPWGSLAKNIQYF
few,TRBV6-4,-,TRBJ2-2,TGTGCCAGCAGTTCTTCCCCGATGGGCAGCGCCGGGGAGCTGTTTTTT,CASSSSPMGSAGELFF
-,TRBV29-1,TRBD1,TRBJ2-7,TGCAGCGTTGAAAGGACAGGGGACTCCTACGAGCAGTACTTC,CSVERTGDSYEQYF
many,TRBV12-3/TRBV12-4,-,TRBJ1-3,TGTGCCAGCAGCCGCGGAAACACCATATATTTT,CASSRGNTIYF
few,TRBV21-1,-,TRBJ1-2,TGTGCCAGCAGCAAGCCTACAGGGCGAGGTGGCTACACCTTC,CASSKPTGRGGYTF
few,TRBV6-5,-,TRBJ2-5,TGTGCCAGCAGCTTCACAACAAGGGGAGAGACCCAGTACTTC,CASSFTTRGETQYF
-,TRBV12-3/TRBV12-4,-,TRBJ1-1,TGTGCCAGCAATAGCAGGGATGTTGGCACTGAAGCTTTCTTT,CASNSRDVGTEAFF
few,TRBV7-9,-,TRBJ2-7,TGTGCCAGCAGCGGGATTCAGGGGGGAAGCTCCTACGAGCAGTACTTC,CASSGIQGGSSYEQYF
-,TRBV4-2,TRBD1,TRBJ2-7,TGTGCCAGCAGCCAAGGACAGGGACCAACCCCCTACGAGCAGTACTTC,CASSQGQGPTPYEQYF
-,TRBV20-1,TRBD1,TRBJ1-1,TGCAGTGCCATAGGACAGGTCACTGAAGCTTTCTTT,CSAIGQVTEAFF
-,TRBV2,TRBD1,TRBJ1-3,TGTGCCAGCCTTGGGGACAGGGGTGCATCCATATATTTT,CASLGDRGASIYF
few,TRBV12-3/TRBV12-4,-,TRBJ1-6,TGTGCCAGCCTGGAGAGGGAGGGTGCACCCCTCCACTTT,CASLEREGAPLHF
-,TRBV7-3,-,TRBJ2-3,TGTGCCAGCAGCCCCCTGGGTCGAACAGATACGCAGTATTTT,CASSPLGRTDTQYF
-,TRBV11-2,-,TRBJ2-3,TGTGCCAGCAGCCGACTAGGGTGGTCGCAGTATTTT,CASSRLGWSQYF
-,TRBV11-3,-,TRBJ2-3,TGTGCCAGCAGCTTAGTACCAGACACAGATACGCAGTATTTT,CASSLVPDTDTQYF
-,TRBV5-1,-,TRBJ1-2,TGCGCCAGCAGTCCCCGAGGGGATACGGCTGGCTACACCTTC,CASSPRGDTAGYTF
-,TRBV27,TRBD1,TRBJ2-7,TGTGCCAGCAGTTTGTGGACAGGGGACTACGAGCAGTACTTC,CASSLWTGDYEQYF
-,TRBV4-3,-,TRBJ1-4,TGCGCCAGCAGCCAAGAGGCCGCGACTCGGCCTATAGGGGAAAAACTGTTTTTT,CASSQEAATRPIGEKLFF
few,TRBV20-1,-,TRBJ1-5,TGCAGTGCTAGAGATCGGAGAGGGGCGAGCAATCAGCCCCAGCATTTT,CSARDRRGASNQPQHF
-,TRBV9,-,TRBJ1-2,TGTGCCAGCAGCGGTACCGGGCCAAGACTCGACTATGGCTACACCTTC,CASSGTGPRLDYGYTF
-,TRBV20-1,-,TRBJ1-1,TGCAGTGCGGGCCGGGCAGGGCTGAACACTGAAGCTTTCTTT,CSAGRAGLNTEAFF
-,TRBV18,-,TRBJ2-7,TGTGCCAGCTCACCATCAGGGGGGCGCGGTGGCGAGCAGTACTTC,CASSPSGGRGGEQYF
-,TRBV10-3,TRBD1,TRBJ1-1,TGTGCCATCAGGGGGACAGCGAACACTGAAGCTTTCTTT,CAIRGTANTEAFF
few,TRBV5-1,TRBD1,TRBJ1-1,TGCGCCAGCAGCTGGACAGGGGTGACTGAAGCTTTCTTT,CASSWTGVTEAFF